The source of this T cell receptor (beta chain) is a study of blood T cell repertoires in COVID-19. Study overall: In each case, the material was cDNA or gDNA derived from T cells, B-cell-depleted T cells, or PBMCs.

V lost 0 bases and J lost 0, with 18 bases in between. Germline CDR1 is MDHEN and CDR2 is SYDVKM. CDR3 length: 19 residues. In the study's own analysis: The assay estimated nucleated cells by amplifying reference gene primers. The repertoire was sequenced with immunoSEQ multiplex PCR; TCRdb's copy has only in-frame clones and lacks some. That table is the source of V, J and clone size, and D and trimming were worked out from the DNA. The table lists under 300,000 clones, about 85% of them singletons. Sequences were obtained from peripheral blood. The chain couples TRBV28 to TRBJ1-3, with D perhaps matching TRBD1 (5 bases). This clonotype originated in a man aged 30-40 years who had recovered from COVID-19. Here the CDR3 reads CASSLWGRVGASSGNTIYF. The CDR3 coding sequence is TGTGCCAGCAGTTTATGGGGCCGGGTAGGGGCTAGCTCTGGAAACACCATATATTTT.